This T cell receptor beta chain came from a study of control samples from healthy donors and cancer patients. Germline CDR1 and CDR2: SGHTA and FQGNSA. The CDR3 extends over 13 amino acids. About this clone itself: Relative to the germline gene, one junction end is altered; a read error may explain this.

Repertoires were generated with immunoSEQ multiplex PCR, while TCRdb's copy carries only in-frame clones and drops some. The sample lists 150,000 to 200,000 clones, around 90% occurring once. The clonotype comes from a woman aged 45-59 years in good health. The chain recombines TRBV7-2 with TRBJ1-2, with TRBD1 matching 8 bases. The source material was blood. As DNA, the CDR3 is TGTGCCAGCAGCCCGGACAGGGTTCTCCCCTACGCCTTC. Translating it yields CASSPDRVLPYAF.